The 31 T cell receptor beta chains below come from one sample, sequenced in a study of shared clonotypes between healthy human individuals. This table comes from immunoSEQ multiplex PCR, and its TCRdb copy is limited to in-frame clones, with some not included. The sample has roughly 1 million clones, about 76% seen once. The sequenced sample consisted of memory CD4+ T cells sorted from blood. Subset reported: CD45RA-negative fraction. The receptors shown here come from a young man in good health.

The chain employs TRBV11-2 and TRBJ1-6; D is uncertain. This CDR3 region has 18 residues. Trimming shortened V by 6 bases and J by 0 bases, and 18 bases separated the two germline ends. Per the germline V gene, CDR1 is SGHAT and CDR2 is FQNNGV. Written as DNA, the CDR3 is TGTGCCAGCAGACCTGATCCCGATGGGAGCTCCTATAATTCACCCCTCCACTTT. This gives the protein CASRPDPDGSSYNSPLHF.

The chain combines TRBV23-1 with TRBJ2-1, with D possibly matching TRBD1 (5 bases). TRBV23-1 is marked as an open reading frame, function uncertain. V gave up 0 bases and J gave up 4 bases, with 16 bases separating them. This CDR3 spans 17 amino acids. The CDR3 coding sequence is TGCGCCAGCAGTCAATCATCAGGGCGTAGGGATTACAATGAGCAGTTCTTC. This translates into CASSQSSGRRDYNEQFF.

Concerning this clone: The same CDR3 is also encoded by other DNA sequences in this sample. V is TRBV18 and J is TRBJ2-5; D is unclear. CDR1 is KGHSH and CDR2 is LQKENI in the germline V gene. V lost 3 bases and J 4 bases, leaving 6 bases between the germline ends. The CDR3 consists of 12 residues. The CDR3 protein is CASSPLAETQYF. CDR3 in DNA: TGTGCCAGCTCACCTTTAGCAGAGACCCAGTACTTC.

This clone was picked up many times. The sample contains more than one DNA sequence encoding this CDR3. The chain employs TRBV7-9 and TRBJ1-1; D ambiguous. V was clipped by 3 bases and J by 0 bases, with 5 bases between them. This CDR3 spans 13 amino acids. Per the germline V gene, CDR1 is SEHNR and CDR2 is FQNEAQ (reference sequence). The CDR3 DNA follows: TGTGCCAGCAGCTTGGATATGAACACTGAAGCTTTCTTT. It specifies CASSLDMNTEAFF.

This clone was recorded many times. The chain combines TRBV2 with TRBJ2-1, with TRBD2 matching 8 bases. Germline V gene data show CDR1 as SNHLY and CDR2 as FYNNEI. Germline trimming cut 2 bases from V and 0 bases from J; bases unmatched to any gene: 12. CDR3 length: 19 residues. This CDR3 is CASSEPRLAGPSSYNEQFF. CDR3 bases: TGTGCCAGCAGTGAACCAAGGCTAGCGGGCCCGAGCTCCTACAATGAGCAGTTCTTC. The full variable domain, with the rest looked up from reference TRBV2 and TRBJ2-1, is EPEVTQTPSHQVTQMGQEVILRCVPISNHLYFYWYRQILGQKVEFLVSFYNNEISEKSEIFDDQFSVERPDGSNFTLKIRSTKLEDSAMYFCASSEPRLAGPSSYNEQFFGPGTRLTVL.

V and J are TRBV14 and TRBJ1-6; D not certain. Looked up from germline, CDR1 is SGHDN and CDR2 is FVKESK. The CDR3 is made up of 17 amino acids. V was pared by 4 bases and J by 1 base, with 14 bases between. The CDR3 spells CASSLRGGVSYNSPLHF. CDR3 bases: TGTGCCAGCAGCCTCCGAGGTGGGGTATCCTATAATTCACCCCTCCACTTT.

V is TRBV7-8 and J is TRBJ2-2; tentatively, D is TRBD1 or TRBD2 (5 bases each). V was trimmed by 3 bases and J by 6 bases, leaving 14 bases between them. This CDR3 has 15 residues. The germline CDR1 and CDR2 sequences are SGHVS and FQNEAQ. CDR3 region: CASSLGDARAGELFF. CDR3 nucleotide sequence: TGTGCCAGCAGCTTGGGGGACGCCCGGGCCGGGGAGCTGTTTTTT. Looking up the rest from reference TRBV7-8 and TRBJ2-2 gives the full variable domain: GAGVSQSPRYKVAKRGQDVALRCDPISGHVSLFWYQQALGQGPEFLTYFQNEAQLDKSGLPSDRFFAERPEGSVSTLKIQRTQQEDSAVYLCASSLGDARAGELFFGEGSRLTVL.

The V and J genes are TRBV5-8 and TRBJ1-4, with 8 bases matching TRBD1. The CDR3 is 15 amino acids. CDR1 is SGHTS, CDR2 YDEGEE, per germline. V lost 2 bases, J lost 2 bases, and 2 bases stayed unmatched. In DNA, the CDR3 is TGTGCCAGCAGCTTCTCAGGGGGCACTAATGAAAAACTGTTTTTT. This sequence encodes CASSFSGGTNEKLFF.

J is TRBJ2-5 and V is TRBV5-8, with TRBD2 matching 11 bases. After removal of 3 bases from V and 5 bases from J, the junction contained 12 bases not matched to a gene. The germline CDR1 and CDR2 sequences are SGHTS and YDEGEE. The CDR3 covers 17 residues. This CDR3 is CASSSPPWTSGPETQYF. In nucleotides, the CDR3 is TGTGCCAGCAGCTCCCCGCCCTGGACTAGCGGGCCGGAGACCCAGTACTTC.

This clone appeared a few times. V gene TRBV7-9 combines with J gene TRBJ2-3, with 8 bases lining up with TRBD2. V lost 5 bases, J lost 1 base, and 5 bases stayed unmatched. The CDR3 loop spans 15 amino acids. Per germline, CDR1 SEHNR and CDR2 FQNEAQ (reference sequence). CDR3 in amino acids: CASSPLGLGTDTQYF. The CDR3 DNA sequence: TGTGCCAGCAGCCCCCTGGGACTAGGCACAGATACGCAGTATTTT.

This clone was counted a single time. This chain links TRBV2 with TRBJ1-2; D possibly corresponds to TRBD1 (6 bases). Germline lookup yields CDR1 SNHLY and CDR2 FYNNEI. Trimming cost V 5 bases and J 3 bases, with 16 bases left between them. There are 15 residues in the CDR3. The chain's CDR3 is CASSTAGVAYYGYTF. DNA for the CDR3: TGTGCCAGCAGTACTGCAGGGGTCGCCTACTATGGCTACACCTTC. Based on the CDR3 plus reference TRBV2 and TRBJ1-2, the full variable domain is EPEVTQTPSHQVTQMGQEVILRCVPISNHLYFYWYRQILGQKVEFLVSFYNNEISEKSEIFDDQFSVERPDGSNFTLKIRSTKLEDSAMYFCASSTAGVAYYGYTFGSGTRLTVV.

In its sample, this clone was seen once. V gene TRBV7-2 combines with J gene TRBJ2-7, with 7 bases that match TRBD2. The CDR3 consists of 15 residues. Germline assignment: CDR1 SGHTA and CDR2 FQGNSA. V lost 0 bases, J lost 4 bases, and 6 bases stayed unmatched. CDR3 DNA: TGTGCCAGCAGCTTAGCGCAGCGGGGACCGTACGAGCAGTACTTC. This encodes CASSLAQRGPYEQYF.

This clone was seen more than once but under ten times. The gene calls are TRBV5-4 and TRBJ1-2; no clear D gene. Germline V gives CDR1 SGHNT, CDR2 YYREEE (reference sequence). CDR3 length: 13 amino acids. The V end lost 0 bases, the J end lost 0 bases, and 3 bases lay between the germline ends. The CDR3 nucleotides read TGTGCCAGCAGCTTGGAAACTAACTATGGCTACACCTTC. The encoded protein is CASSLETNYGYTF.

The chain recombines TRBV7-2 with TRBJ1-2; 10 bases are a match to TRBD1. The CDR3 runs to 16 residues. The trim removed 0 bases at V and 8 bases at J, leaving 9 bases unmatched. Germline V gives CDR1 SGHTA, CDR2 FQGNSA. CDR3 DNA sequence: TGTGCCAGCAGCTTAGCGATTCGGGGACAGGGGAGAGGCTACACCTTC. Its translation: CASSLAIRGQGRGYTF.

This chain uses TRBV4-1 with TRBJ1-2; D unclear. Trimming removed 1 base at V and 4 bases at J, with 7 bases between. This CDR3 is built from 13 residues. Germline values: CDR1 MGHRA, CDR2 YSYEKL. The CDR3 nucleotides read TGCGCCAGCAGCCAAGCTCAGGCCTATGGCTACACCTTC. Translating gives CASSQAQAYGYTF.

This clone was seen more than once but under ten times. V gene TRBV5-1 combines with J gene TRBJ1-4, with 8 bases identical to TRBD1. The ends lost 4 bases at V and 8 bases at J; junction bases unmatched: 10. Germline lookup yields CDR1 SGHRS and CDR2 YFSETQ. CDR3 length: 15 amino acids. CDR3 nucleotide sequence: TGCGCCAGCAGCCCCGGCGGACAGGGCCGGGAAAAACTGTTTTTT. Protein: CASSPGGQGREKLFF. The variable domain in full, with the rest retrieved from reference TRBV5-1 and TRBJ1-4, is KAGVTQTPRYLIKTRGQQVTLSCSPISGHRSVSWYQQTPGQGLQFLFEYFSETQRNKGNFPGRFSGRQFSNSRSEMNVSTLELGDSALYLCASSPGGQGREKLFFGSGTQLSVL.

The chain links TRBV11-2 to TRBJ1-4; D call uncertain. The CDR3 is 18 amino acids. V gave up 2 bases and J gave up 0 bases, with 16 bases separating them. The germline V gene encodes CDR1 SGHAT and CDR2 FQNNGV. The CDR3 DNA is TGTGCCAGCAGCTTAAGGCGCCCCGGGAGGGCAACTAATGAAAAACTGTTTTTT. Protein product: CASSLRRPGRATNEKLFF.

Here the CDR3 reads CASSSGAGVSSYNEQFF. The CDR3 nucleotides are TGTGCCAGCAGCTCGGGGGCAGGGGTCAGCTCCTACAATGAGCAGTTCTTC. The chain has TRBV5-4 and TRBJ2-1; possibly TRBD1 or TRBD2 for D (6 bases each). Germline-derived CDR1 and CDR2 are SGHNT and YYREEE (reference sequence). The CDR3 runs 17 residues. V was clipped by 3 bases and J by 0 bases, with 16 bases between them.

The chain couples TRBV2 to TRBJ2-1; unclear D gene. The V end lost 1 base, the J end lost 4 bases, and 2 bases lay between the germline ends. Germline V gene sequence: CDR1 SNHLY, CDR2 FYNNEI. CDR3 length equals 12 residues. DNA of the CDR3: TGTGCCAGCAGTGAAGGATACAATGAGCAGTTCTTC. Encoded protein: CASSEGYNEQFF.

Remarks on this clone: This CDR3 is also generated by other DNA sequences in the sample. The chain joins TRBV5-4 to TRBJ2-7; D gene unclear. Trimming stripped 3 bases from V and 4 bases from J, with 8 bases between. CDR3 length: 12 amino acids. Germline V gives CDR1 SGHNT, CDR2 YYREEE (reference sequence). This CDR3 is CASSSDGYEQYF. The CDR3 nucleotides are TGTGCCAGCAGCTCCGACGGATACGAGCAGTACTTC. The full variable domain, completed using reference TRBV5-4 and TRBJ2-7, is ETGVTQSPTHLIKTRGQQVTLRCSSQSGHNTVSWYQQALGQGPQFIFQYYREEENGRGNFPPRFSGLQFPNYSSELNVNALELDDSALYLCASSSDGYEQYFGPGTRLTVT.

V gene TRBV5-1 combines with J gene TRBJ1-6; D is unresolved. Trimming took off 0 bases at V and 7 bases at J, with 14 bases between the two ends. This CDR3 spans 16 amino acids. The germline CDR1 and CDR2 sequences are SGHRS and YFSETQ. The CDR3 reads CASSLDSSPSNSPLHF. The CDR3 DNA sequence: TGCGCCAGCAGCTTGGACAGCTCTCCATCGAATTCACCCCTCCACTTT.

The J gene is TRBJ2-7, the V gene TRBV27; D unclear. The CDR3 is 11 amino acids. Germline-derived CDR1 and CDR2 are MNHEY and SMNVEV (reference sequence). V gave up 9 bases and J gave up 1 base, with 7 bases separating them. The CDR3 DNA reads TGTGCCAGTGGGGTTTCCTACGAGCAGTACTTC. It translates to CASGVSYEQYF.

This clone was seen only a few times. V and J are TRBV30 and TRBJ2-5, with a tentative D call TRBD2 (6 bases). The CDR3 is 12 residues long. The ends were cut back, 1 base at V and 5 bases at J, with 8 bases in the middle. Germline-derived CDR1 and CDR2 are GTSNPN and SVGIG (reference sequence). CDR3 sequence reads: CAWSGAGETQYF. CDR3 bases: TGTGCCTGGAGTGGAGCGGGTGAGACCCAGTACTTC.

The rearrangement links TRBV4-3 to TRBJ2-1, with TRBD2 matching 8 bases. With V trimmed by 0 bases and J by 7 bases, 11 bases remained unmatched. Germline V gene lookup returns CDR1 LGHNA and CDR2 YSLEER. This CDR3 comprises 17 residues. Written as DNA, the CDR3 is TGCGCCAGCAGCCAAGATATTCTTCGGGGACTAGAAAATGAGCAGTTCTTC. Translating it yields CASSQDILRGLENEQFF.

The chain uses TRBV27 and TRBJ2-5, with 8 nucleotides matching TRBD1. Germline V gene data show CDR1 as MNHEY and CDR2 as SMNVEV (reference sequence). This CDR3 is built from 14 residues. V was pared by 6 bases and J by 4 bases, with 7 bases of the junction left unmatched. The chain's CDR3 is CASRPQGAGETQYF. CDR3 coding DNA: TGTGCCAGCAGACCCCAGGGGGCTGGAGAGACCCAGTACTTC.

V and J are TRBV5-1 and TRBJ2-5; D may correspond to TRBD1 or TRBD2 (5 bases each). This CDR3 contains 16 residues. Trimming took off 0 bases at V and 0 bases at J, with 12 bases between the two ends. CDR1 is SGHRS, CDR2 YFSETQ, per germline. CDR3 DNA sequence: TGCGCCAGCAGCTTGGGGTTGGGACCAGACCAAGAGACCCAGTACTTC. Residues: CASSLGLGPDQETQYF.

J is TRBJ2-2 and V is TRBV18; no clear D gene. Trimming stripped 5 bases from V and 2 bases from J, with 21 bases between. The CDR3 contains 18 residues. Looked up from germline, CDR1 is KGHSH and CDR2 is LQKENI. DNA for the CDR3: TGTGCCAGCTCAACCTCCCTCTCCTTGCGGATTAACACCGGGGAGCTGTTTTTT. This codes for CASSTSLSLRINTGELFF. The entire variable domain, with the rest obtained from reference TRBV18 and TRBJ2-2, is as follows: NAGVMQNPRHLVRRRGQEARLRCSPMKGHSHVYWYRQLPEEGLKFMVYLQKENIIDESGMPKERFSAEFPKEGPSILRIQQVVRGDSAAYFCASSTSLSLRINTGELFFGEGSRLTVL.

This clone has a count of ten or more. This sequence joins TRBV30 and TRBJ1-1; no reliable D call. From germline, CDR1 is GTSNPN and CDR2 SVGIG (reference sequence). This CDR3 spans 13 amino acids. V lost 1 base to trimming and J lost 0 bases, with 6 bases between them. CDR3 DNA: TGTGCCTGGAGTGGTAAGATGAACACTGAAGCTTTCTTT. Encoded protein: CAWSGKMNTEAFF.

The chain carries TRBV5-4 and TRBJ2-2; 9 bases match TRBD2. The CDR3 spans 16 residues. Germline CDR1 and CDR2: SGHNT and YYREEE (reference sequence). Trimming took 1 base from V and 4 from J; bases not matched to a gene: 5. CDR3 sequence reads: CASSLRASGITGELFF. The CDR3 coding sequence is TGTGCCAGCAGCTTGCGGGCTAGCGGGATCACCGGGGAGCTGTTTTTT.

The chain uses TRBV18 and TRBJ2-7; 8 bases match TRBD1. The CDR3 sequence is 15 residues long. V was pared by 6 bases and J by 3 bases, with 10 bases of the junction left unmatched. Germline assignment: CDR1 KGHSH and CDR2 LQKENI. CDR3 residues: CASSLDRAHYYEQYF. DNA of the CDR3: TGTGCCAGCTCCCTGGACAGGGCACACTACTACGAGCAGTACTTC.

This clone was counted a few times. The CDR3, as DNA: TGCGCCAGCAGGTTAGACGGAAACACCGGGGAGCTGTTTTTT. This gives the protein CASRLDGNTGELFF. The chain carries TRBV5-1 and TRBJ2-2; D gene unclear. Trimming took 5 bases from V and 2 from J, leaving 10 bases between them. The CDR3 runs to 14 residues. The germline V gene encodes CDR1 SGHRS and CDR2 YFSETQ. Full variable domain (missing parts from reference TRBV5-1 and TRBJ2-2): KAGVTQTPRYLIKTRGQQVTLSCSPISGHRSVSWYQQTPGQGLQFLFEYFSETQRNKGNFPGRFSGRQFSNSRSEMNVSTLELGDSALYLCASRLDGNTGELFFGEGSRLTVL.